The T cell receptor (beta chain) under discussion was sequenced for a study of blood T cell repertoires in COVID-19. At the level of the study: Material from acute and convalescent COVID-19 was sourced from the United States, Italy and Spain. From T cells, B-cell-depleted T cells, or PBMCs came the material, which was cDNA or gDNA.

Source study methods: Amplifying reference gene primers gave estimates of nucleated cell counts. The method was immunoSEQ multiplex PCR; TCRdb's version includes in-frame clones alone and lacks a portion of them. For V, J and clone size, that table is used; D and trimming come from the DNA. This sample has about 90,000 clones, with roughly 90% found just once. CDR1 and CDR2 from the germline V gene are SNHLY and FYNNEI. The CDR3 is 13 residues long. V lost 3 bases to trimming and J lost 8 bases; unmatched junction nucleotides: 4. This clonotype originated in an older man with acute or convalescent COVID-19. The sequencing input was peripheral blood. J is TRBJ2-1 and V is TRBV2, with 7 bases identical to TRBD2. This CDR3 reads CASSDGGRDEQFF. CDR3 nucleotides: TGTGCCAGCAGTGACGGTGGGAGGGATGAGCAGTTCTTC. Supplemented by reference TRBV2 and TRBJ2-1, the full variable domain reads EPEVTQTPSHQVTQMGQEVILRCVPISNHLYFYWYRQILGQKVEFLVSFYNNEISEKSEIFDDQFSVERPDGSNFTLKIRSTKLEDSAMYFCASSDGGRDEQFFGPGTRLTVL.